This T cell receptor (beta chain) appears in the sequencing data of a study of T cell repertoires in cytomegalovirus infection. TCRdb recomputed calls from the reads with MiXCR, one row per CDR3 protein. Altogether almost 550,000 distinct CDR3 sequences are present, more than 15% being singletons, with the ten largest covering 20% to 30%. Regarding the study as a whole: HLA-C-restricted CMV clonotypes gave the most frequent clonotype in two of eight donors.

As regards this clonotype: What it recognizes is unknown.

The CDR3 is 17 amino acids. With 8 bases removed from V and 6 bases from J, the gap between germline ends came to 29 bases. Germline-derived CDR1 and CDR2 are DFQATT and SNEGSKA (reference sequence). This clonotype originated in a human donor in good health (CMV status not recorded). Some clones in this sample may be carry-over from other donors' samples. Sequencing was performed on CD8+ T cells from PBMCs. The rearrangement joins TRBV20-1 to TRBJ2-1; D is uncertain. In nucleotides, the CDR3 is TGCAGTACCCATATCCCCGGACCATCCGGGCCGATCAATGAGCAGTTCTTC. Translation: CSTHIPGPSGPINEQFF.